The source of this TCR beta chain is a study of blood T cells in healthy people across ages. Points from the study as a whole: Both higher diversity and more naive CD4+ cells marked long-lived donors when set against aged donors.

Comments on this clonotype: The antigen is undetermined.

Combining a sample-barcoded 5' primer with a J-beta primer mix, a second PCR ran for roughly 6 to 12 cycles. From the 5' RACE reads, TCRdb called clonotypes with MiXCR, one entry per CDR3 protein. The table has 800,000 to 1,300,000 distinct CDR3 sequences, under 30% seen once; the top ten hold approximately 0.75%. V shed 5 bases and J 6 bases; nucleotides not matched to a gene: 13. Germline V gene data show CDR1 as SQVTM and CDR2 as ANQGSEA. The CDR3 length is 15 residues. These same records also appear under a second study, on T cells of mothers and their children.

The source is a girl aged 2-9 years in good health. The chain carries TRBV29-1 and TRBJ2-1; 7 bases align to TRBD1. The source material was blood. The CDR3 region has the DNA TGCAGCGTTCAGCTTATACAGGGGCTGAGCAATGAGCAGTTCTTC. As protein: CSVQLIQGLSNEQFF.